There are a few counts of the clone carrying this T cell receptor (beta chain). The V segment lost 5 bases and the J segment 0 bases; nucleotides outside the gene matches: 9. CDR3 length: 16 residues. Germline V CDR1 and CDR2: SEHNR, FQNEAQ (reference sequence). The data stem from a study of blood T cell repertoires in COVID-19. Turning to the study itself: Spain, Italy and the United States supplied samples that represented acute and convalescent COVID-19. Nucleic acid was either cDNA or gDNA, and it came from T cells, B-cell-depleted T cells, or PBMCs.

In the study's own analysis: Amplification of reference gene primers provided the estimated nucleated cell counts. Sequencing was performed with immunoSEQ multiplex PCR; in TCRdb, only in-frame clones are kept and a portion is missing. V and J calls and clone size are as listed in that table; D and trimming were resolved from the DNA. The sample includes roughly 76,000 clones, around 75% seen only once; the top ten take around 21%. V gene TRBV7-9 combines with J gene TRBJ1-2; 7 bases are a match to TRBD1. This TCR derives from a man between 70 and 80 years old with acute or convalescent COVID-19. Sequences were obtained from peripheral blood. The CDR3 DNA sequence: TGTGCCAGCAGCCCACCCGGGACAGTAACTAACTATGGCTACACCTTC. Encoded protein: CASSPPGTVTNYGYTF.